This T cell receptor beta chain was observed in a study of cytomegalovirus exposure and HLA in healthy donors. Findings and limits, study-wide: Among the CMV-associated chains, three were confirmed in vitro as specific for CMV antigens. Most TCR sequences proved rare, with some public TCRs found in many donors. Association with HLA alleles at 0.05 false discovery rate was found for 16,951 TCR beta sequences in a later analysis. Among the sequence variants, a highly shared cluster was likely an artifact of sequencing.

On this clone itself: No antigen is known for it.

13 Jbeta primers and 60 Vbeta primers were used for the PCR. Profiling relied on immunoSEQ multiplex PCR, and the TCRdb table lists in-frame clones only, not all of them. The table has approximately 100,000 clones, around 72% seen once. Deletions cut 3 bases from V and 3 bases from J, with 8 bases between. This CDR3 spans 13 amino acids. CDR1 and CDR2 (germline): SGHNT, YENEEA. The chain uses TRBV11-3 and TRBJ1-1, with D possibly being TRBD1 (5 bases). Sample: PBMCs. The receptor comes from a male donor in good health and CMV-seropositive. CDR3 region: CASSLGLHTEAFF. The CDR3 DNA reads as TGTGCCAGCAGCTTGGGACTGCACACTGAAGCTTTCTTT.